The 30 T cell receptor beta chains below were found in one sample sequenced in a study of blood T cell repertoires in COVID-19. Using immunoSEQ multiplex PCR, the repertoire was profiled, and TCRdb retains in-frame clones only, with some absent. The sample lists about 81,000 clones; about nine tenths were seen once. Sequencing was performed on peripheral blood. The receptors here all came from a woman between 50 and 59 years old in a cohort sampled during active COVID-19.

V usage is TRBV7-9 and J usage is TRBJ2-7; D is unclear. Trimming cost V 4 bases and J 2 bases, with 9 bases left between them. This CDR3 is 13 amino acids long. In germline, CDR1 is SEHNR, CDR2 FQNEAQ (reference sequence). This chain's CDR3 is CASSSDTAYEQYF. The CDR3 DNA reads TGTGCCAGCAGCTCCGACACTGCCTACGAGCAGTACTTC.

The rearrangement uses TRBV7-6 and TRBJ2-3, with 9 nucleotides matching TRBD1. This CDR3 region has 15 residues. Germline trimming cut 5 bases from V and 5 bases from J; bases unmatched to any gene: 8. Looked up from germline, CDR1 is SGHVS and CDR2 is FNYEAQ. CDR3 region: CASSLDRGILDTQYF. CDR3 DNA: TGTGCCAGCAGCCTGGACAGGGGAATTCTAGATACGCAGTATTTT.

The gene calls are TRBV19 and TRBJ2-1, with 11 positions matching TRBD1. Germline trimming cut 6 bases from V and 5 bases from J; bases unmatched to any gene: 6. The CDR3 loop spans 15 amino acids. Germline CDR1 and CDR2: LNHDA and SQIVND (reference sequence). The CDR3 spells CASRTGQGADNEQFF. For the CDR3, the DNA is TGTGCCAGTAGGACCGGACAGGGGGCAGACAATGAGCAGTTCTTC.

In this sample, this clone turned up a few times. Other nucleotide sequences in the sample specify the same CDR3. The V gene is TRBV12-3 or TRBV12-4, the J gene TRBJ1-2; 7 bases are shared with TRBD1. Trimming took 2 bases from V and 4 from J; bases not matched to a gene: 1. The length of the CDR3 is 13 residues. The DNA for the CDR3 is TGTGCCAGCAGTTTAAGGGACAGCTATGGCTACACCTTC. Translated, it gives CASSLRDSYGYTF.

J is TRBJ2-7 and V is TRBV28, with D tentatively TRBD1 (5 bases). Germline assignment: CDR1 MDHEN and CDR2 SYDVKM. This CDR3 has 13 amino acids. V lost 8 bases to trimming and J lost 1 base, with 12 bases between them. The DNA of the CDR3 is TGTGCCAGCGAAGGGGTTATGTCCTACGAGCAGTACTTC. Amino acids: CASEGVMSYEQYF. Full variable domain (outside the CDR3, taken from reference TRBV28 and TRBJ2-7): DVKVTQSSRYLVKRTGEKVFLECVQDMDHENMFWYRQDPGLGLRLIYFSYDVKMKEKGDIPEGYSVSREKKERFSLILESASTNQTSMYLCASEGVMSYEQYFGPGTRLTVT.

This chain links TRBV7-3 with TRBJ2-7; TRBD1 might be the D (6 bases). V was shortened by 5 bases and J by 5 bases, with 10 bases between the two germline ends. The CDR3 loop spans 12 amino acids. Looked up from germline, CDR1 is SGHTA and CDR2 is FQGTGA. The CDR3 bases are TGTGCCAGCAGCAAAACAGGGAACGAGCAGTACTTC. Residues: CASSKTGNEQYF.

The CDR3 DNA reads TGTGCCAGCAGCCTTACGAGGGGGGGCTACAATGAGCAGTTCTTC. Protein product: CASSLTRGGYNEQFF. V usage is TRBV7-3 and J usage is TRBJ2-1; weak D call: TRBD2 (7 bases). Trimming pared 5 bases from V and 3 bases from J, leaving 14 bases between. Germline CDR1 SGHTA, CDR2 FQGTGA. The length of the CDR3 is 15 residues.

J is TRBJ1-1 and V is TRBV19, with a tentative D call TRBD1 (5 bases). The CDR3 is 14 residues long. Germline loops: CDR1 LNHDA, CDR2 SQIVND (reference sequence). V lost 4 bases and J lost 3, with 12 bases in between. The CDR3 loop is CASSTVQGYTEAFF. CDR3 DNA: TGTGCCAGTAGTACAGTGCAGGGCTACACTGAAGCTTTCTTT.

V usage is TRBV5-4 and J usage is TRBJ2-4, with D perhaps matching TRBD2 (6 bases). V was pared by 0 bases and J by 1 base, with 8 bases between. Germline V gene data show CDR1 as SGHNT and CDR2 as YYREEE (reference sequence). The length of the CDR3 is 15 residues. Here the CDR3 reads CASSLDAGAKNIQYF. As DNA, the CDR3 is TGTGCCAGCAGCTTGGATGCGGGGGCCAAAAACATTCAGTACTTC.

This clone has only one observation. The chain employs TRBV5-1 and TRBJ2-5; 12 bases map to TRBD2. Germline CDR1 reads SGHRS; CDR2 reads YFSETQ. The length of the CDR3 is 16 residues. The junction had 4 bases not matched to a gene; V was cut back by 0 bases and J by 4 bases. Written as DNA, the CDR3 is TGCGCCAGCAGCTTGGCCCTAGCGGGAGGGAGAGAGACCCAGTACTTC. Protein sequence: CASSLALAGGRETQYF.

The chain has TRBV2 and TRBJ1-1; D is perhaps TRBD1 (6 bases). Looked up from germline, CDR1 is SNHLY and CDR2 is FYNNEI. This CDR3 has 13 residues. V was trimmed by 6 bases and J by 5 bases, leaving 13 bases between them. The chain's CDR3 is CASRPDRYTEAFF. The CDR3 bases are TGTGCCAGCAGACCCGACAGGTATACTGAAGCTTTCTTT.

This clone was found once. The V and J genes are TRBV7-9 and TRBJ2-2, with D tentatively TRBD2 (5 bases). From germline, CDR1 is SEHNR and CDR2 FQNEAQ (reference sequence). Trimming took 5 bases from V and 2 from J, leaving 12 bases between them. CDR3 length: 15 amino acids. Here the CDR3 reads CASSDRPGNTGELFF. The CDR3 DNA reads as TGTGCCAGCAGCGACCGCCCGGGAAACACCGGGGAGCTGTTTTTT.

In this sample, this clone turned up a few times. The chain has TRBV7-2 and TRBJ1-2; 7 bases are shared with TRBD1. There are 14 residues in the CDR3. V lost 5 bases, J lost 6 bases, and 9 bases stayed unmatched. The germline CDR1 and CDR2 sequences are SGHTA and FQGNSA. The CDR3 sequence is CASSDRQGRNGYTF. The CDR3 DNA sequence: TGTGCCAGCAGCGATAGACAGGGTAGGAATGGCTACACCTTC.

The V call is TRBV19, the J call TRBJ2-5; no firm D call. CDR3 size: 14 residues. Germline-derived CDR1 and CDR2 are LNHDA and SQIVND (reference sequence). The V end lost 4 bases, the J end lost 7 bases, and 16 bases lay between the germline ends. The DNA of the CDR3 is TGTGCCAGTAGTAGGGCAGGCCCCCTTTTGACCCAGTACTTC. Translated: CASSRAGPLLTQYF.

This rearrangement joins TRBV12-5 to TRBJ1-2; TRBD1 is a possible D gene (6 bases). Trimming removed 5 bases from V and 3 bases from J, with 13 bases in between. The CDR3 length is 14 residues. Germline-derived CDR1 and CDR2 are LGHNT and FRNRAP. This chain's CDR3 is CASGPPGVYYGYTF. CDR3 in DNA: TGTGCTAGTGGTCCACCAGGGGTGTACTATGGCTACACCTTC.

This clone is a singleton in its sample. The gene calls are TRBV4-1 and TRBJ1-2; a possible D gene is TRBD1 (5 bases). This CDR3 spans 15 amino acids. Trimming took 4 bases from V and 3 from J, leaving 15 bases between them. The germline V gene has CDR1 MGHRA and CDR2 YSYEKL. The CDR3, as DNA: TGCGCCAGCAGCCGAGAAAAGCAGGGTTACTATGGCTACACCTTC. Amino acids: CASSREKQGYYGYTF.

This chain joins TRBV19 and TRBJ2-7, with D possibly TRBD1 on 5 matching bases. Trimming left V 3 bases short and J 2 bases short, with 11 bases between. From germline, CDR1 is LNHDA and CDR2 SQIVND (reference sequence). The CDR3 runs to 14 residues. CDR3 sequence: CASSIMKGTYEQYF. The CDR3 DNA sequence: TGTGCCAGTAGTATTATGAAGGGGACCTACGAGCAGTACTTC. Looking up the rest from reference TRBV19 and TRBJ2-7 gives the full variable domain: DGGITQSPKYLFRKEGQNVTLSCEQNLNHDAMYWYRQDPGQGLRLIYYSQIVNDFQKGDIAEGYSVSREKKESFPLTVTSAQKNPTAFYLCASSIMKGTYEQYFGPGTRLTVT.

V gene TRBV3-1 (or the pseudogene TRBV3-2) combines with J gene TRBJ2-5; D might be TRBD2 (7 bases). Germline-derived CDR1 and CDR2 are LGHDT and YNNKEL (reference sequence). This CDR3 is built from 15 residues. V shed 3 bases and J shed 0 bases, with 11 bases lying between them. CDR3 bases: TGTGCCAGCAGCCACCGGGGGGCCAACCAAGAGACCCAGTACTTC. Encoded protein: CASSHRGANQETQYF.

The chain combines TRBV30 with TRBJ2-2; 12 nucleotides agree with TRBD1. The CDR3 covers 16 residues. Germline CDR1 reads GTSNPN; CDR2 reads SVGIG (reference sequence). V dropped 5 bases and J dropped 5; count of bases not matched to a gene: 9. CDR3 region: CAWQGQGASRTGELFF. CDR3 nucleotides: TGTGCCTGGCAGGGACAGGGGGCATCGAGGACCGGGGAGCTGTTTTTT.

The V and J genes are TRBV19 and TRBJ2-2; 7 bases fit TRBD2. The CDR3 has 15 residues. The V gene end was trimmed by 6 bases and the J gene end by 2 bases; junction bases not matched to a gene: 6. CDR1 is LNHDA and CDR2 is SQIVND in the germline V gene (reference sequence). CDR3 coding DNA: TGTGCCAGTAGACCGGGACTACTAAACACCGGGGAGCTGTTTTTT. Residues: CASRPGLLNTGELFF.

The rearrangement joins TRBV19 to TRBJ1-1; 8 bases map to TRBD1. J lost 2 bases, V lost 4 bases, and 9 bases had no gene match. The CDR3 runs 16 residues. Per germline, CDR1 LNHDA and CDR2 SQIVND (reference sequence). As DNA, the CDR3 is TGTGCCAGTAGTACACCATCGGGACAGGCAAACACTGAAGCTTTCTTT. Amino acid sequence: CASSTPSGQANTEAFF.

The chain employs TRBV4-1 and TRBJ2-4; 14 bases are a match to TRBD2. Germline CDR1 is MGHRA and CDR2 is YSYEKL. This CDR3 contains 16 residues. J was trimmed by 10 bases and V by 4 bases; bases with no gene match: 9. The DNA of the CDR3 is TGCGCCAGCAGCCCGACTAGCGGGGGGGTGGATGGGATTCAGTACTTC. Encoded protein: CASSPTSGGVDGIQYF.

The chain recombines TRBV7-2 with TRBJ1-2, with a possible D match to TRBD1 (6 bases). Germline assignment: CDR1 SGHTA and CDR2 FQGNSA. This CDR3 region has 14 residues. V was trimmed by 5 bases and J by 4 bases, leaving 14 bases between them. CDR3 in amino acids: CASSPRGSRYGYTF. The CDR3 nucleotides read TGTGCCAGCAGCCCCAGGGGTAGTCGCTATGGCTACACCTTC.

The CDR3 protein is CASSPTSGGAGSYNEQFF. CDR3 sequence (DNA): TGTGCCAGCTCACCTACTAGCGGGGGGGCCGGCTCCTACAATGAGCAGTTCTTC. The chain is built from TRBV18 and TRBJ2-1; TRBD2 matches at 13 bases. The length of the CDR3 is 18 residues. V trimming: 3 bases; J trimming: 0 bases; junction bases outside the gene matches: 5. Germline CDR1 reads KGHSH; CDR2 reads LQKENI.

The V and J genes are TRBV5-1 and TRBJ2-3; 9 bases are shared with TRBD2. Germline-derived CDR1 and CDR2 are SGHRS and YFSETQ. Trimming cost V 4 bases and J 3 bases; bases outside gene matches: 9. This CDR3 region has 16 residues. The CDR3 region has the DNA TGCGCCAGCAGCCTGGATGGCGCGGGAGGGACAGATACGCAGTATTTT. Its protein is CASSLDGAGGTDTQYF. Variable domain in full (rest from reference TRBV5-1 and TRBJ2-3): KAGVTQTPRYLIKTRGQQVTLSCSPISGHRSVSWYQQTPGQGLQFLFEYFSETQRNKGNFPGRFSGRQFSNSRSEMNVSTLELGDSALYLCASSLDGAGGTDTQYFGPGTRLTVL.

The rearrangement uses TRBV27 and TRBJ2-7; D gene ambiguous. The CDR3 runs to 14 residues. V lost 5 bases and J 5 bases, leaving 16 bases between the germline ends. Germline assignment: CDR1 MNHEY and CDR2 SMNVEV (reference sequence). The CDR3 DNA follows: TGTGCCAGCAGTCGGGTCCGAGCTTCCCACGAGCAGTACTTC. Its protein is CASSRVRASHEQYF.

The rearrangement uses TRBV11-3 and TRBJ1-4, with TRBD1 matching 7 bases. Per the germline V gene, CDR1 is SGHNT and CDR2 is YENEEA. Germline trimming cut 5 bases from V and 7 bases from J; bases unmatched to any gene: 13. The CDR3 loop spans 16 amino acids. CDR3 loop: CASSPSAGTAAEKLFF. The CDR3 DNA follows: TGTGCCAGCAGCCCTAGCGCCGGGACAGCCGCTGAAAAACTGTTTTTT.

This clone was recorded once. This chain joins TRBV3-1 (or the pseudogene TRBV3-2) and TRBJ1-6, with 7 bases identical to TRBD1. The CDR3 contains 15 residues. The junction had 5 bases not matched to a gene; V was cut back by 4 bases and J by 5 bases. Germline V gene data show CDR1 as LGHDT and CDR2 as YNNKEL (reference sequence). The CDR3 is CASSPRDSHNSPLHF. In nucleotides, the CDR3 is TGTGCCAGCAGCCCTCGGGACAGTCATAATTCACCCCTCCACTTT.

The CDR3 spells CAGRDRGADTQYF. Here the CDR3 DNA reads TGTGCCGGAAGGGACAGGGGAGCGGATACGCAGTATTTT. The V call is TRBV7-9, the J call TRBJ2-3, with 10 bases that match TRBD1. From germline, CDR1 is SEHNR and CDR2 FQNEAQ (reference sequence). The CDR3 runs 13 residues. The junction had 8 bases not matched to a gene; V was cut back by 11 bases and J by 6 bases.

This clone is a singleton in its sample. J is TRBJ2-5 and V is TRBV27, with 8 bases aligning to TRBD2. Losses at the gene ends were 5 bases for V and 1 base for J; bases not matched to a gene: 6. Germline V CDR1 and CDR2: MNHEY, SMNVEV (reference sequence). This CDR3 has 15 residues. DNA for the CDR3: TGTGCCAGCAGTCACAAGCGGGAGACCCAAGAGACCCAGTACTTC. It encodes CASSHKRETQETQYF.